The entry that follows covers one T cell receptor beta chain sequence. This sample was included in a study of PD-L1 blockade in urothelial cancer. For the study at large: Intravenous atezolizumab, 1,200 mg every 3 weeks, was begun by patients in the mid-2010s. Investigators checked blood 3 weeks (second dose) and 6 weeks after treatment start.

CDR1 and CDR2 (germline): MNHNY, SVGAGI (reference sequence). The CDR3 contains 13 residues. Unmatched junction bases numbered 8, after V lost 11 bases and J lost 2 bases. Templates that were synthetic TCR analogs were spiked into each PCR. Profiled with immunoSEQ multiplex PCR; TCRdb holds only in-frame clones, not every one. The repertoire holds roughly 51,000 clones, with 79% as singletons. The time point: pretreatment peripheral blood. There were between 1 and 8 samples from each patient, taken pretreatment and on-treatment. This specimen was PBMCs, taken around atezolizumab (anti-PD-L1) treatment. The chain carries TRBV6-6 and TRBJ1-2, with 7 bases lining up with TRBD1. This clonotype originated in a man between 65 and 85 years old with urothelial cancer. The CDR3 bases are TGTGCCGGGAACAGGGGTCCAAACTATGGCTACACCTTC. Encoded protein: CAGNRGPNYGYTF.